This TCR beta chain was retrieved from a study of cytomegalovirus exposure and HLA in healthy donors. The V gene end was trimmed by 3 bases and the J gene end by 5 bases; junction bases not matched to a gene: 14. This CDR3 is built from 16 residues. Germline V gene sequence: CDR1 SGHRS, CDR2 YFSETQ. A multiplex PCR was run with 60 Vbeta primers and 13 Jbeta primers. The method was immunoSEQ multiplex PCR; TCRdb's version includes in-frame clones alone and lacks a portion of them. The repertoire holds about 110,000 clones, about two thirds seen once, with roughly 0.79% in the top ten. Study-wide points: Researchers reported that three CMV-associated chains were confirmed in vitro as CMV antigen-specific. What TCR beta sequences reportedly achieved was accurate prediction of HLA-A and HLA-B alleles in most subjects.

As concerns this clone: Antigen specificity is unknown.

This rearrangement joins TRBV5-1 to TRBJ2-7; the match to TRBD1 covers 7 bases. This TCR derives from a boy younger than 18 in good health and CMV-seronegative. Material: PBMCs. The CDR3 is CASSSSRQGWYDEQYF. The CDR3, as DNA: TGCGCCAGCAGCTCCTCAAGACAGGGTTGGTACGACGAGCAGTACTTC.